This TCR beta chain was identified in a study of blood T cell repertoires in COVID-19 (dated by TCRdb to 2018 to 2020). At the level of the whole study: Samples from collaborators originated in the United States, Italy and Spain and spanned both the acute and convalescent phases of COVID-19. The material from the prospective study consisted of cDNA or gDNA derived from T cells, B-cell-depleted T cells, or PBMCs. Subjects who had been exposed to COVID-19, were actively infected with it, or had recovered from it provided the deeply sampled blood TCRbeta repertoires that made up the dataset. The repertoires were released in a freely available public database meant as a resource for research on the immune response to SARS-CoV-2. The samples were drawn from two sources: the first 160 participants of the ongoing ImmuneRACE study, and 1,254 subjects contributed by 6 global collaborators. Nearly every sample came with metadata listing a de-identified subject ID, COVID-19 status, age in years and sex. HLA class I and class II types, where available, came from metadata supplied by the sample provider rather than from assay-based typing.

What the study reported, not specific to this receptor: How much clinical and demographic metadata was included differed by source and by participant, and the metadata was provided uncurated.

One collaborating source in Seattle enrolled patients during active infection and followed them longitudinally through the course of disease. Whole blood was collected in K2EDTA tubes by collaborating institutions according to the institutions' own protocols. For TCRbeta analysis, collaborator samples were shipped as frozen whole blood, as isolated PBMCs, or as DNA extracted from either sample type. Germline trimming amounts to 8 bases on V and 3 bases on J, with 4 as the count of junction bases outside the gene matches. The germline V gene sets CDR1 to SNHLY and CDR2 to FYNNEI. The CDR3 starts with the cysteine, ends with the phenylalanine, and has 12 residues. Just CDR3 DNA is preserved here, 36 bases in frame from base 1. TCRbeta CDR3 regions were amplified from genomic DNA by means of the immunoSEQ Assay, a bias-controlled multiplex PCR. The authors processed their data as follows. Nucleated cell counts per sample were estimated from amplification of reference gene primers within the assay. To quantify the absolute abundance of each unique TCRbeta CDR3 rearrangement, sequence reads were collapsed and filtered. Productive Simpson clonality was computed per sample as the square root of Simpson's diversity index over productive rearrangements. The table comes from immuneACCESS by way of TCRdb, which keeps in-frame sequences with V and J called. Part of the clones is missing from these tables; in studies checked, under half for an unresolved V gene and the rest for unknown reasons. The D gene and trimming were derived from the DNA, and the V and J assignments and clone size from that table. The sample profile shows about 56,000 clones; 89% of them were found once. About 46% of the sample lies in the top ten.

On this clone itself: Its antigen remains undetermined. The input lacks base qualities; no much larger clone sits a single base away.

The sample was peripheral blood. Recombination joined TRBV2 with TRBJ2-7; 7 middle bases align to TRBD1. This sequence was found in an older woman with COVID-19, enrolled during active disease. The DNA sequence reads TGTGCCAGCGGATGGGACAGCTACGAGCAGTACTTC. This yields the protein CASGWDSYEQYF.